The rows below give T cell receptor beta chains drawn from one sample of a study of CD8 T cells in ankylosing spondylitis. TCRdb analysed the 5' RACE reads with MiXCR anew, one entry per CDR3 protein. The sample carries about 360,000 distinct CDR3 sequences, roughly 20% recorded once. What was sequenced was blood, either unsorted or a sorted T cell fraction (not recorded which). Source of these receptors: a male donor with ankylosing spondylitis or in good health (not recorded which). Both conserved end residues are part of each CDR3. D genes are given only for firm matches. Not every row has a clone size; where given, it reads once, few, many or a size class.

clone_size	v_call	j_call	d_call	cdr3_nt	cdr3_aa
few	TRBV7-9	TRBJ2-1	.	TGTGCCAGCAGCAAACAGGGCTATGAGCAGTTCTTC	CASSKQGYEQFF
.	TRBV11-2	TRBJ1-1	.	TGTGCCAGCAGCCGAATTACTCAGGGGCCCACTGAAGCTTTCTTT	CASSRITQGPTEAFF
.	TRBV24-1	TRBJ2-5	.	TGTGCCACCAGTGATTTCTGGGAGACCCAGTACTTC	CATSDFWETQYF
few	TRBV12-3/TRBV12-4	TRBJ2-6	.	TGTGCCAGCAGTTTAACGGAGCCCAGAGGGGCCAACGTCCTGACTTTC	CASSLTEPRGANVLTF
.	TRBV20-1	TRBJ2-3	TRBD2	TGCAGTGCTAGAGATATCGAGTGGAGCGGGGGGGCCGTCGATACGCAGTATTTT	CSARDIEWSGGAVDTQYF
.	TRBV12-3/TRBV12-4	TRBJ2-3	.	TGTGCCAGCGGAGTGGGGGTTATTACCACAGATACGCAGTATTTT	CASGVGVITTDTQYF
.	TRBV20-1	TRBJ1-2	.	TGCAGTGCTAGAGATAGGGCAGCTACTAACTATGGCTACACCTTC	CSARDRAATNYGYTF
few	TRBV12-3/TRBV12-4	TRBJ2-2	.	TGTGCCAGCAGCTACCGCGGACTGACCGGGGAGCTGTTTTTT	CASSYRGLTGELFF
many	TRBV7-8	TRBJ2-1	TRBD2	TGTGCCAGCAGCGCCCTAGCGGGAACCTACAATGAGCAGTTCTTC	CASSALAGTYNEQFF
.	TRBV12-3/TRBV12-4	TRBJ2-7	TRBD2	TGTGCCAGCAGACGCCCGCGGGGGGCCACCTACGAGCAGTACTTC	CASRRPRGATYEQYF
few	TRBV11-2	TRBJ2-7	.	TGTGCCAGCAGCTTAGTTGGTGGAGCCTACGAGCAGTACTTC	CASSLVGGAYEQYF
few	TRBV9	TRBJ2-1	.	TGTGCCAGCAGCGCCCCGACCAACCCAAGCAGGTTCAATGAGCAGTTCTTC	CASSAPTNPSRFNEQFF
.	TRBV12-3/TRBV12-4	TRBJ2-3	TRBD1	TGTGCCAGCACCGACCGGGACAGAGACACAGATACGCAGTATTTT	CASTDRDRDTDTQYF
.	TRBV7-2	TRBJ2-2	TRBD2	TGTGCCAGCAGCTGGGGGGGGGCCGGGGAGCTGTTTTTT	CASSWGGAGELFF
few	TRBV28	TRBJ2-1	.	TGTGCCAGCAGTTTCGGTCCTTGGGATGAGCAGTTCTTC	CASSFGPWDEQFF
.	TRBV20-1	TRBJ2-5	.	TGCAGTGCTAGAGATCCTGACAGGGTCGGGGGGGAGACCCAGTACTTC	CSARDPDRVGGETQYF
few	TRBV4-1	TRBJ2-7	TRBD2	TGCGCCAGCAGCCAAGATCACGGGGGGGCCTACGAGCAGTACTTC	CASSQDHGGAYEQYF
.	TRBV20-1	TRBJ1-1	.	TGCAGTGCTAGAGATTCTATCCCGTACACTGAAGCTTTCTTT	CSARDSIPYTEAFF
few	TRBV9	TRBJ2-1	.	TGTGCCAGCAGCGTATCGGCTATACTCTCCTACAATGAGCAGTTCTTC	CASSVSAILSYNEQFF
.	TRBV20-1	TRBJ2-7	TRBD2	TGCAGTGCTAGAAGACTAGCGGGAGTCTACGAGCAGTACTTC	CSARRLAGVYEQYF
.	TRBV29-1	TRBJ1-3	.	TGCAGCGTTGGGGTTTCTGGAAACACCATATATTTT	CSVGVSGNTIYF
.	TRBV9	TRBJ2-5	.	TGTGCCAGCAGCGTAGAGTCGGGCAGGGGGGGAGAGACCCAGTACTTC	CASSVESGRGGETQYF
few	TRBV29-1	TRBJ2-1	TRBD2	TGCAGCGCCAGGACTAGCTCGGATGAGCAGTTCTTC	CSARTSSDEQFF
few	TRBV7-2	TRBJ2-3	.	TGTGCCAGCAGCTTAAACCCAGAACAGGATACGCAGTATTTT	CASSLNPEQDTQYF
.	TRBV15	TRBJ2-5	.	TGTGCCACCAGCAGGCTACAAGAGACCCAGTACTTC	CATSRLQETQYF
many	TRBV4-1	TRBJ2-7	.	TGCGCCAGCAGCCAAGCCCCAGGGGTTGGGGAGCAGTACTTC	CASSQAPGVGEQYF